This T cell receptor beta chain was sequenced during a study of T cells in localized non-small cell lung cancer. The V end was cut by 3 bases, the J end by 5 bases, with 8 bases between. The CDR3 covers 13 residues. Germline CDR1 reads LNHDA; CDR2 reads SQIVND (reference sequence). The data were produced by immunoSEQ multiplex PCR, yet TCRdb's version contains in-frame clones alone and is incomplete. Of 20,000 to 25,000 clones in the sample, more than 70% were seen once. The sample was PBMCs, taken before any cancer treatment. V is TRBV19 and J is TRBJ2-1; D gene ambiguous. The receptor's source is a woman aged 40-70 years with stage II squamous cell lung carcinoma. The CDR3 DNA reads as TGTGCCAGTAGTATCTGGGCGGACAATGAGCAGTTCTTC. Translating it yields CASSIWADNEQFF.